The 6 T cell receptor beta chains presented below share a single source sample, sequenced in a study of blood T cell repertoires in COVID-19. Clones were read by immunoSEQ multiplex PCR, and TCRdb kept only the in-frame ones, dropping some. Among about 65,000 clones listed, roughly 90% were seen once. Specimen: peripheral blood. Source of these receptors: a man in his sixties with acute or convalescent COVID-19.

The chain recombines TRBV5-4 with TRBJ1-2; no definite D call. Trimming shortened V by 0 bases and J by 0 bases, and 12 bases separated the two germline ends. The germline V gene encodes CDR1 SGHNT and CDR2 YYREEE (reference sequence). This CDR3 contains 16 residues. CDR3 bases: TGTGCCAGCAGCTTGGGGAGCCGCTCCACTAACTATGGCTACACCTTC. The encoded protein is CASSLGSRSTNYGYTF. Complete variable domain (other parts from reference TRBV5-4 and TRBJ1-2): ETGVTQSPTHLIKTRGQQVTLRCSSQSGHNTVSWYQQALGQGPQFIFQYYREEENGRGNFPPRFSGLQFPNYSSELNVNALELDDSALYLCASSLGSRSTNYGYTFGSGTRLTVV.

The chain joins TRBV5-8 to TRBJ2-3; the match to TRBD1 covers 7 bases. Germline CDR1 reads SGHTS; CDR2 reads YDEGEE. The ends lost 0 bases at V and 2 bases at J; junction bases unmatched: 15. The CDR3 contains 19 residues. The CDR3 spells CASSLGGGGPFYPTDTQYF. Here the CDR3 DNA reads TGTGCCAGCAGCTTGGGAGGGGGCGGACCTTTCTACCCCACAGATACGCAGTATTTT.

This clone was seen once. The chain uses TRBV21-1 and TRBJ1-2; TRBD1 is the table's D call and was not checked against the DNA. TRBV21-1 is termed a pseudogene. This CDR3 contains 13 residues. The CDR3 sequence is CASSKGQGHGYTF. The CDR3 DNA reads as TGTGCCAGCAGCAAGGGGCAGGGTCATGGCTACACCTTC.

This clone was found once. The chain recombines TRBV6-6 with TRBJ2-1; a possible D gene is TRBD1 (5 bases). Germline-derived CDR1 and CDR2 are MNHNY and SVGAGI (reference sequence). Trimming took off 6 bases at V and 7 bases at J, with 16 bases between the two ends. This CDR3 has 14 residues. The CDR3 spells CASSARAGLNEQFF. The CDR3 DNA is TGTGCCAGCAGCGCCCGGGCAGGGTTGAATGAGCAGTTCTTC.

This clone was observed a few times. The genes are TRBV19 and TRBJ1-2, with 7 positions matching TRBD1. The CDR3 length is 13 residues. The V and J ends lost 5 bases and 8 bases, in that order; junction bases with no gene match: 8. Germline values: CDR1 LNHDA, CDR2 SQIVND (reference sequence). The CDR3 region has the DNA TGTGCCAGTAGTGCGGGACAGAGAGGGGGCTACACCTTC. Protein: CASSAGQRGGYTF. Supplemented by reference TRBV19 and TRBJ1-2, the full variable domain reads DGGITQSPKYLFRKEGQNVTLSCEQNLNHDAMYWYRQDPGQGLRLIYYSQIVNDFQKGDIAEGYSVSREKKESFPLTVTSAQKNPTAFYLCASSAGQRGGYTFGSGTRLTVV.

This chain joins TRBV19 and TRBJ2-2, with D hard to call. Germline CDR1 reads LNHDA; CDR2 reads SQIVND (reference sequence). Trimming pared 3 bases from V and 0 bases from J, leaving 11 bases between. CDR3 length equals 16 residues. CDR3 nucleotides: TGTGCCAGTAGTATCGCCCGGGTTACGAACACCGGGGAGCTGTTTTTT. This gives the protein CASSIARVTNTGELFF.